This T cell receptor (beta chain) was sequenced for a study of blood T cell repertoires in COVID-19. At the level of the study: Acute-phase and convalescent COVID-19 samples originated in the United States, Italy and Spain.

Original analysis: Reference gene primer amplification yielded estimated nucleated cell counts. The assay was immunoSEQ multiplex PCR, and TCRdb's table has in-frame clones only and misses some. That table gives V, J and clone size, and the DNA gave D and trimming. The repertoire holds about 170,000 clones, about nine tenths seen once, with approximately 5% in the top ten. Patients in Seattle were enrolled during active infection, then followed longitudinally. The CDR3 loop spans 17 amino acids. The J segment lost 1 base and the V segment lost 3 bases, leaving 5 bases of the junction unmatched. Germline V gene lookup returns CDR1 LGHNT and CDR2 FRNRAP.

Sequencing input: peripheral blood. The sequence was obtained from a man aged 18 to 29 with COVID-19, enrolled during active disease. The chain joins TRBV12-5 to TRBJ2-2, with 10 bases identical to TRBD2. CDR3 coding DNA: TGTGCTAGTGGTTTACAACTAGCGGGGAAGAACACCGGGGAGCTGTTTTTT. It yields the protein CASGLQLAGKNTGELFF.